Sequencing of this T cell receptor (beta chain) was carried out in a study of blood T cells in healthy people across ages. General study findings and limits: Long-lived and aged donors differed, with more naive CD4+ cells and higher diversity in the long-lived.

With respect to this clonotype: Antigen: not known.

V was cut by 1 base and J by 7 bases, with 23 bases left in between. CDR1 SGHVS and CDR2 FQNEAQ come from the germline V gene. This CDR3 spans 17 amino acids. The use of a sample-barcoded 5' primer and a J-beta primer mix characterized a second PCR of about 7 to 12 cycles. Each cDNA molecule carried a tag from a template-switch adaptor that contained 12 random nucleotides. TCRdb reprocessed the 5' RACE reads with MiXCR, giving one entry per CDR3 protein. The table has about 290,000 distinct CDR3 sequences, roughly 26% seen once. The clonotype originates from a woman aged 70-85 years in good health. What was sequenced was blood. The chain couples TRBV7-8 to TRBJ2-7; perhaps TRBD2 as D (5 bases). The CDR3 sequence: CASSLGVGASRSEEQYF. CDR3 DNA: TGTGCCAGCAGCTTAGGGGTCGGAGCTAGCAGGAGTGAAGAGCAGTACTTC.